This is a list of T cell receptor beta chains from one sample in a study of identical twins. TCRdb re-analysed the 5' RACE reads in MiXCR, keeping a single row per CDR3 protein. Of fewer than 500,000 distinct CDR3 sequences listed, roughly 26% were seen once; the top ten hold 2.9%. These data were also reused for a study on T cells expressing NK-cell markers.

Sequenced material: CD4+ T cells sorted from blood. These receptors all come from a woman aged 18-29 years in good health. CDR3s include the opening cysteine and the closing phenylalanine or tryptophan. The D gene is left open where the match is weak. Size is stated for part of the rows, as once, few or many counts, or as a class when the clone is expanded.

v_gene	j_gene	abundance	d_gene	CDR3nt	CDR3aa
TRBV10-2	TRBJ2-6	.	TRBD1	TGCGCCAGCAGTGAGTTCGGACAGGCTGGGGCCAACGTCCTGACTTTC	CASSEFGQAGANVLTF
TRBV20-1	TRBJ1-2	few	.	TGCAGTGCCACGGCGGGGGGCTACGGCTACACCTTC	CSATAGGYGYTF
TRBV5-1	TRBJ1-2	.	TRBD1	TGCGCCAGCAGCGAAACAGGGGGCCTTGGACGATATGGCTACACCTTC	CASSETGGLGRYGYTF
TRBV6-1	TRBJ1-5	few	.	TGTGCCAGCAGTCCCCAGCGGGGGGGCAATCAGCCCCAGCATTTT	CASSPQRGGNQPQHF
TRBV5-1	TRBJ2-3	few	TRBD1	TGCGCCAGCAGCCTCGGACAGGATCAAGCAGATACGCAGTATTTT	CASSLGQDQADTQYF
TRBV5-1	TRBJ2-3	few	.	TGCGCCAGCAGCTGGCCCCGGAGGGAAAGCACAGATACGCAGTATTTT	CASSWPRRESTDTQYF
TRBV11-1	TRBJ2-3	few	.	TGTGCCAGCAGCTCCGAAGGGTGGAGGGTCACAGATACGCAGTATTTT	CASSSEGWRVTDTQYF
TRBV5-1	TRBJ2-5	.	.	TGCGCCAGCACTCTTTCTTGGGGAGAGACCCAGTACTTC	CASTLSWGETQYF
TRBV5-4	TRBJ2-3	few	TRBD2	TGTGCCAGCAGCGGTGGACTAGCGGCCACAGATACGCAGTATTTT	CASSGGLAATDTQYF
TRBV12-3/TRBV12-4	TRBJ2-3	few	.	TGTGCCAGCAGTTCGGAGACCCTTACCCGCACAGATACGCAGTATTTT	CASSSETLTRTDTQYF
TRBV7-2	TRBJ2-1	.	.	TGTGCCAGCAGCTTACTCCACACTAGGGGGGAGCAGTTCTTC	CASSLLHTRGEQFF
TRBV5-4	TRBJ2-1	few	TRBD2	TGTGCCAGCAGCTTGTGGACTAGCGGGGGGCCTTACAATGAGCAGTTCTTC	CASSLWTSGGPYNEQFF
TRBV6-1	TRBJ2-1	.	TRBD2	TGTGCCAGCAGCCCAAGCGGGGGGGTAAATGAGCAGTTCTTC	CASSPSGGVNEQFF
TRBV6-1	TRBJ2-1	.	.	TGTGCCAGCAGTGAGTTAGCCCGCTCCTACAATGAGCAGTTCTTC	CASSELARSYNEQFF
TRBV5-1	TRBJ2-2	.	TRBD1	TGCGCCAGCAGCTCCGGACAGGGGGCCTTTAACACCGGGGAGCTGTTTTTT	CASSSGQGAFNTGELFF
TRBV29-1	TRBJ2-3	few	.	TGCAGCGCACATCTAGGCACAGATACGCAGTATTTT	CSAHLGTDTQYF
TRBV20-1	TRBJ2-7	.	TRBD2	TGCAGTGCTAGAGATCCTTTTAGCGGGGGCAACTGGGGGGAGCAGTACTTC	CSARDPFSGGNWGEQYF
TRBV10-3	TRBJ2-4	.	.	TGTGCCATCAGTGAGTCCAGGGGAATAGCCAAAAACATTCAGTACTTC	CAISESRGIAKNIQYF
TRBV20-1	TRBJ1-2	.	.	TGCAGTGCTAGTTTGGGGGGTGCCGGTAACTATGGCTACACCTTC	CSASLGGAGNYGYTF
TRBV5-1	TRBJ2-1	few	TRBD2	TGCGCCAGCAGCGCTACTAGCGGGGGGGCCTGGGAGCAGTTCTTC	CASSATSGGAWEQFF
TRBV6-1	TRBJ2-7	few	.	TGTGCCAGCACCCGGGATTTGTCCACCTCCTACGAGCAGTACTTC	CASTRDLSTSYEQYF
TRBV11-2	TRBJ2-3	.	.	TGTGCCAGCAGCTTAGATACGCCAGGTTTGGATTTT	CASSLDTPGLDF
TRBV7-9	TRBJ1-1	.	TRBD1	TGTGCCAGCAGCTTAGCCCGGACAGGGGATTTCACTGAAGCTTTCTTT	CASSLARTGDFTEAFF
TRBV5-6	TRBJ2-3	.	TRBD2	TGTGCCAGCAGCTCTTGGACTAGACGGCTGACAGATACGCAGTATTTT	CASSSWTRRLTDTQYF
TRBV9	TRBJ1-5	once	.	TGTGCCAGCAGCGTAGACTCCCGAGGGCCCCAGCATTTT	CASSVDSRGPQHF
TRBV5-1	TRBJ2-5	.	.	TGCGCCAGCAGCTTGGTCTTGGGGCTCGCCAATTCGGAGACCCAGTACTTC	CASSLVLGLANSETQYF
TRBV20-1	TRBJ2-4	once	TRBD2	TGCAGTGCTAGAACTAGCGGGATAGCCAAAAACATTCAGTACTTC	CSARTSGIAKNIQYF
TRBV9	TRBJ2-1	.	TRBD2	TGTGCCAGCAGCCCCCAGAAGTGGAGCGGGGGGGCTCTGAGTGAGCAGTTCTTC	CASSPQKWSGGALSEQFF
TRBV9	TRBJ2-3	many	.	TGTGCCAGCAGCGGGGGCTCGACCACAGATACGCAGTATTTT	CASSGGSTTDTQYF
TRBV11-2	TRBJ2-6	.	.	TGTGCCAGCAGCGCCCTGTCTGGGGCCAACGTCCTGACTTTC	CASSALSGANVLTF
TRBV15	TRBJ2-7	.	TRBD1	TGTGCCACCAGCAGAGGTGGCGGGACAGGGGGCTACGAGCAGTACTTC	CATSRGGGTGGYEQYF
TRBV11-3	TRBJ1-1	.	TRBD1	TGTGCCAGCAGTAGGACAGGGGACAGGGCTTTCTTT	CASSRTGDRAFF
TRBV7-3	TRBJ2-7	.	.	TGTGCCAGCAGCTTCCTCGGACTGGGGGAGCAGTACTTC	CASSFLGLGEQYF
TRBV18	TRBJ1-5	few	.	TGTGCCAGCTCATCCCAAATGCAGGATAGCAATCAGCCCCAGCATTTT	CASSSQMQDSNQPQHF
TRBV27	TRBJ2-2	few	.	TGTGCCAGCAGTGGCGGGGTTGGCACCGGGGAGCTGTTTTTT	CASSGGVGTGELFF
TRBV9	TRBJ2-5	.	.	TGTGCCAGCAGCACGGGAGCAGGGGAGACCCAGTACTTC	CASSTGAGETQYF
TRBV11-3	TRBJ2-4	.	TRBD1	TGTGCCAGCAGCCGGGACAGGGATACTAACATTCAGTACTTC	CASSRDRDTNIQYF
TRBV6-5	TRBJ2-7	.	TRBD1	TGTGCCAGCAGTTACGGCCGCACAGGGGCCTACGAGCAGTACTTC	CASSYGRTGAYEQYF
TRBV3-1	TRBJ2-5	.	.	TGTGCCAGCAGCCAAGAGCCAGATCAAGAGACCCAGTACTTC	CASSQEPDQETQYF
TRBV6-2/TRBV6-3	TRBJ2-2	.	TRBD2	TGTGCCAGCAGTTGGAGGACTAGCGGGAACCCCGGGGAGCTGTTTTTT	CASSWRTSGNPGELFF
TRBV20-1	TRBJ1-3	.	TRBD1	TGCAGTGCGAGTCCCGGGACAGGGTTAGCAGGAAACACCATATATTTT	CSASPGTGLAGNTIYF
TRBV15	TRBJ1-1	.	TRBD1	TGTGCCACCATTAAGCAGACAGGGACCACTGAAGCTTTCTTT	CATIKQTGTTEAFF
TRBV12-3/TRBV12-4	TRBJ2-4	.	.	TGTGCCTCCTCCGCCAAAAACATTCAGTACTTC	CASSAKNIQYF
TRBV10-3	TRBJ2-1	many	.	TGTGCTGTCCTTTCCTACAATGAGCAGTTCTTC	CAVLSYNEQFF
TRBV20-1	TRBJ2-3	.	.	TGCAGTGCTGTAGATGGGAAGGATACGCAGTATTTT	CSAVDGKDTQYF
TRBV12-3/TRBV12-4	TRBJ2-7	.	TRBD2	TGTGCCAGCAGCCAAGGAACTAGCGGAACCTACGAGCAGTACTTC	CASSQGTSGTYEQYF
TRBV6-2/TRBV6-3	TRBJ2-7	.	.	TGTGCCAGCAGTTCGACAGCCATGGGGCAGTACTTC	CASSSTAMGQYF
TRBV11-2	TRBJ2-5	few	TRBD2	TGTGCCAGCAGCCTCACCTCTCTGAGCGGGGGGGCTCGGGAGACCCAGTACTTC	CASSLTSLSGGARETQYF
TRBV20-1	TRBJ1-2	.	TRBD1	TGCAGTGCTACTACCCGGGACAGGGGGTACTATGGCTACACCTTC	CSATTRDRGYYGYTF
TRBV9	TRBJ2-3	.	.	TGTGCCAGCAGCGTTCAAGCAGGGATTTCGGATACGCAGTATTTT	CASSVQAGISDTQYF